Shown below are 32 T cell receptor beta chains from a single sample sequenced in a study of human T cells and chemical hapten exposure. TCRdb re-called the RACE reads with MiXCR, one entry per CDR3 protein. Of some 120,000 distinct CDR3 sequences listed, around 10% are singletons. As to time point: patch test 1, 2 weeks after DPC sensitization. Treatment given: therapeutic diphenylcyclopropenone sensitization with weekly scalp DPC. The sequencing used whole blood, collected in connection with sensitization to the hapten diphenylcyclopropenone (DPC). The origin of the receptors is a woman aged 50 to 60 with alopecia areata. Some clones in this sample may be carry-over from other donors' samples.

This clonotype has a handful of counts. V usage is TRBV11-2 and J usage is TRBJ2-5; 8 positions match TRBD1. V trimming: 5 bases; J trimming: 4 bases; junction bases outside the gene matches: 9. The V gene's germline CDR1 is SGHAT and CDR2 FQNNGV. The CDR3 has 15 residues. The CDR3 here is CASSPGQGERETQYF. CDR3 nucleotides: TGTGCCAGCAGCCCTGGACAGGGAGAGAGAGAGACCCAGTACTTC. Complete variable domain (other parts from reference TRBV11-2 and TRBJ2-5): EAGVAQSPRYKIIEKRQSVAFWCNPISGHATLYWYQQILGQGPKLLIQFQNNGVVDDSQLPKDRFSAERLKGVDSTLKIQPAKLEDSAVYLCASSPGQGERETQYFGPGTRLLVL.

This clonotype was found a few times. V and J are TRBV20-1 and TRBJ1-5; TRBD1 matches 8 bases. The V segment lost 3 bases and the J segment 9 bases; nucleotides outside the gene matches: 19. CDR1 is DFQATT, CDR2 SNEGSKA, per germline (reference sequence). The CDR3 has 17 amino acids. DNA for the CDR3: TGCAGTGCTAGTTCTCCCACCGGACAGGGCCTAGGGGGGCCCCAGCATTTT. Translating it yields CSASSPTGQGLGGPQHF.

This clonotype was picked up many times. The chain recombines TRBV10-2 with TRBJ1-1; no clear D gene. Trimming left V 7 bases short and J 4 bases short, with 7 bases between. Per germline, CDR1 WSHSY and CDR2 SAAADI. The CDR3 has 11 amino acids. CDR3 in amino acids: CASTPGTEAFF. The CDR3 coding sequence is TGCGCCAGCACACCGGGCACTGAAGCTTTCTTT.

This clonotype was observed many times. The chain combines TRBV28 with TRBJ2-3; D is uncertain. Germline lookup yields CDR1 MDHEN and CDR2 SYDVKM. Between the trimmed V and J ends, which lost 4 bases and 3 bases, there was a span of 2 bases. This CDR3 is 11 amino acids long. Written as DNA, the CDR3 is TGTGCCAGCAGTTGGACAGATACGCAGTATTTT. Protein sequence: CASSWTDTQYF.

The J gene is TRBJ2-5, the V gene TRBV9; the D call may be TRBD1 or TRBD2 (5 bases each). Germline V gives CDR1 SGDLS, CDR2 YYNGEE. V gave up 2 bases and J gave up 2 bases, with 10 bases separating them. This CDR3 region has 14 residues. In DNA form, the CDR3 reads TGTGCCAGCAGCGTCCGGGGCCCACAAGAGACCCAGTACTTC. It translates to CASSVRGPQETQYF.

This clonotype appeared a few times. The CDR3 DNA sequence: TGTGCCAGCTCGCCGGGACAGGGGACCGGCGGGGAGCTGTTTTTT. It yields the protein CASSPGQGTGGELFF. V gene TRBV18 combines with J gene TRBJ2-2; 10 nucleotides agree with TRBD1. J lost 7 bases, V lost 6 bases, and 8 bases had no gene match. Germline V gene lookup returns CDR1 KGHSH and CDR2 LQKENI. The CDR3 length is 15 residues.

This clonotype was recorded many times. This chain uses TRBV11-2 with TRBJ2-4; D could derive from TRBD1 or TRBD2 (5 bases each). Trimming stripped 5 bases from V and 0 bases from J, with 20 bases between. CDR1 is SGHAT, CDR2 FQNNGV, per germline. The CDR3 is 18 amino acids. CDR3 bases: TGTGCCAGCAGCCCGCATCAACGGGGCCTGGCAGCCAAAAACATTCAGTACTTC. It encodes CASSPHQRGLAAKNIQYF.

Many counts were recorded for this clonotype. The chain links TRBV7-9 to TRBJ1-4, with D tentatively TRBD1 (6 bases). The germline V gene encodes CDR1 SEHNR and CDR2 FQNEAQ (reference sequence). V was clipped by 5 bases and J by 5 bases, with 12 bases between them. This CDR3 is built from 14 residues. The CDR3 nucleotides read TGTGCCAGCAGCCAGGGGTTGGCAAATGAAAAACTGTTTTTT. Translating it yields CASSQGLANEKLFF. Variable domain in full (rest from reference TRBV7-9 and TRBJ1-4): DTGVSQNPRHKITKRGQNVTFRCDPISEHNRLYWYRQTLGQGPEFLTYFQNEAQLEKSRLLSDRFSAERPKGSFSTLEIQRTEQGDSAMYLCASSQGLANEKLFFGSGTQLSVL.

Many counts were recorded for this clonotype. The gene calls are TRBV6-5 and TRBJ2-7; D may be TRBD2 (6 bases). This CDR3 is 14 amino acids long. Germline loops: CDR1 MNHEY, CDR2 SVGAGI. The V end was cut by 1 base, the J end by 4 bases, with 11 bases between. The CDR3 sequence is CASSYLGDLYEQYF. The CDR3 DNA reads TGTGCCAGCAGTTACTTGGGGGACTTGTACGAGCAGTACTTC.

This sequence joins TRBV15 and TRBJ1-2, with D uncertain. Per the germline V gene, CDR1 is LNHNV and CDR2 is YYDKDF (reference sequence). CDR3 length: 11 amino acids. V shed 6 bases and J shed 4 bases, with 6 bases lying between them. The CDR3 DNA sequence: TGTGCCACCAGTTATGGCTATGGCTACACCTTC. Its translation: CATSYGYGYTF.

This clonotype was picked up many times. J is TRBJ2-3 and V is TRBV29-1; D gene ambiguous. Trimming shortened V by 0 bases and J by 7 bases, and 8 bases separated the two germline ends. CDR3 length: 12 residues. CDR1 is SQVTM, CDR2 ANQGSEA, per germline. The CDR3 loop reads CSVEDERNTQYF. CDR3 DNA sequence: TGCAGCGTTGAAGACGAGAGAAATACGCAGTATTTT.

CDR3 nucleotide sequence: TGTGCCAGCACCGAAGGACGCCACTCTGGAAACACCATATATTTT. Encoded protein: CASTEGRHSGNTIYF. This chain joins TRBV6-1 and TRBJ1-3; no clear D gene. In germline, CDR1 is MNHNS, CDR2 SASEGT. Trimming pared 7 bases from V and 0 bases from J, leaving 13 bases between. The CDR3 length is 15 residues.

This clonotype appeared many times. The V and J genes are TRBV12-3 or TRBV12-4 and TRBJ1-5; D not resolved. V gave up 6 bases and J gave up 11 bases, with 14 bases separating them. The CDR3 has 12 residues. The chain's CDR3 is CASSSGYPSQHF. As DNA, the CDR3 is TGTGCCAGCAGCTCCGGGTATCCATCCCAGCATTTT.

This clonotype was seen a few times. The J gene is TRBJ2-3, the V gene TRBV28; maybe TRBD2 (6 bases). The V and J ends lost 3 bases and 8 bases respectively, with 12 bases between them. CDR1 MDHEN and CDR2 SYDVKM come from the germline V gene. CDR3 length equals 13 residues. CDR3 sequence (DNA): TGTGCCAGCAGTTTGGGGAGGCATGGTACGCAGTATTTT. Translated, it gives CASSLGRHGTQYF.

This chain uses TRBV4-3 with TRBJ2-7; 9 bases line up with TRBD1. The J segment lost 5 bases and the V segment lost 0 bases, leaving 8 bases of the junction unmatched. The CDR3 is 16 residues long. Germline lookup yields CDR1 LGHNA and CDR2 YSLEER. The CDR3 protein is CASSQDRGTGYNEQYF. CDR3 coding DNA: TGCGCCAGCAGCCAAGATCGCGGGACAGGGTACAACGAGCAGTACTTC.

This clonotype came up many times. V is TRBV7-2 and J is TRBJ1-1; D uncertain. Per germline, CDR1 SGHTA and CDR2 FQGNSA. Trimming removed 3 bases at V and 2 bases at J, with 7 bases between. The CDR3 contains 13 residues. CDR3: CASSFSRNTEAFF. The CDR3 DNA is TGTGCCAGCAGCTTTTCTCGAAACACTGAAGCTTTCTTT.

This clonotype came up many times. V is TRBV11-2 and J is TRBJ1-5; the D gene is possibly TRBD1 (6 bases). The CDR3 is 15 amino acids. Trimming removed 5 bases at V and 0 bases at J, with 11 bases between. CDR1 is SGHAT, CDR2 FQNNGV, per germline. This chain's CDR3 is CASSEGQTSNQPQHF. For the CDR3, the DNA is TGTGCCAGCAGCGAAGGACAGACTAGCAATCAGCCCCAGCATTTT. The full variable domain, its missing parts supplied by reference TRBV11-2 and TRBJ1-5, is EAGVAQSPRYKIIEKRQSVAFWCNPISGHATLYWYQQILGQGPKLLIQFQNNGVVDDSQLPKDRFSAERLKGVDSTLKIQPAKLEDSAVYLCASSEGQTSNQPQHFGDGTRLSIL.

This clonotype was detected ten times or more. This chain uses TRBV5-1 with TRBJ2-7, with 7 bases matching TRBD1. The V and J ends lost 0 bases and 3 bases, in that order; junction bases with no gene match: 3. CDR3 length: 14 residues. Germline CDR1 is SGHRS and CDR2 is YFSETQ. Here the CDR3 reads CASSLVGGNYEQYF. DNA of the CDR3: TGCGCCAGCAGCTTGGTAGGGGGCAACTACGAGCAGTACTTC.

The sample holds a few counts of this clonotype. This rearrangement joins TRBV3-1 to TRBJ1-6, with D maybe TRBD1 (6 bases). The CDR3 is made up of 15 amino acids. V lost 5 bases and J 5 bases, leaving 13 bases between the germline ends. Germline CDR1 reads LGHDT; CDR2 reads YNNKEL (reference sequence). CDR3 bases: TGTGCCAGCAGCTTCGGCGGGGGCAATAATTCACCCCTCCACTTT. Its translation is CASSFGGGNNSPLHF.

This clonotype was seen repeatedly, ten times or more. The chain couples TRBV20-1 to TRBJ2-5, with 9 bases matching TRBD2. The CDR3 contains 16 residues. Trimming at V came to 0 bases and at J to 2 bases, leaving 7 bases not matched to a gene. Germline V gene lookup returns CDR1 DFQATT and CDR2 SNEGSKA (reference sequence). CDR3 coding DNA: TGCAGTGCTAGAGAGCTTAGCGGGGGCAATCAAGAGACCCAGTACTTC. Translating it yields CSARELSGGNQETQYF.

This clonotype was observed a few times. The chain uses TRBV5-1 and TRBJ2-3, with 10 bases lining up with TRBD2. CDR3 length: 17 residues. V lost 0 bases and J lost 0; bases outside the gene matches: 4. CDR1 SGHRS and CDR2 YFSETQ come from the germline V gene. The CDR3: CASSLVTSGSSTDTQYF. DNA of the CDR3: TGCGCCAGCAGCTTGGTGACTAGCGGGTCTAGCACAGATACGCAGTATTTT.

V and J are TRBV27 and TRBJ1-5; D gene ambiguous. V was clipped by 3 bases and J by 3 bases, with 15 bases between them. There are 16 residues in the CDR3. Germline CDR1 is MNHEY and CDR2 is SMNVEV (reference sequence). CDR3 in amino acids: CASSLSGGEDNQPQHF. CDR3 nucleotides: TGTGCCAGCAGTTTGTCGGGAGGAGAGGACAATCAGCCCCAGCATTTT.

This clonotype has only one observation. Being one base from a much bigger clone, this may be a read error. The chain is built from TRBV20-1 and TRBJ1-1; D is ambiguous. Germline CDR1 reads DFQATT; CDR2 reads SNEGSKA (reference sequence). The CDR3 length is 14 residues. V was trimmed by 5 bases and J by 1 base, leaving 14 bases between them. The CDR3 reads CSAGKPQRNTEAFF. CDR3 in DNA: TGCAGTGCTGGAAAACCCCAGCGGAACACTGAAGCTTTCTTT.

This clonotype was seen only a few times. J is TRBJ1-1 and V is TRBV29-1; D is undetermined. Between the trimmed V and J ends, which lost 6 bases and 0 bases, there was a span of 11 bases. The germline V gene encodes CDR1 SQVTM and CDR2 ANQGSEA. The CDR3 has 13 amino acids. CDR3 in amino acids: CSVRREMNTEAFF. CDR3 nucleotides: TGCAGCGTACGACGGGAGATGAACACTGAAGCTTTCTTT.

The chain is built from TRBV5-1 and TRBJ1-1; 10 bases are shared with TRBD1. This CDR3 comprises 16 residues. The germline V gene has CDR1 SGHRS and CDR2 YFSETQ. V lost 4 bases and J lost 0; bases outside the gene matches: 6. CDR3 amino acids: CASSLLTGGLNTEAFF. For the CDR3, the DNA is TGCGCCAGCAGCCTCCTGACAGGGGGCTTGAACACTGAAGCTTTCTTT.

The chain combines TRBV19 with TRBJ1-5; no clear D gene. Between the trimmed V and J ends, which lost 3 bases and 7 bases, there was a span of 13 bases. The germline V gene encodes CDR1 LNHDA and CDR2 SQIVND (reference sequence). The CDR3 contains 14 residues. CDR3 coding DNA: TGTGCCAGTAGTATTGAGATTATGGACCAGCCCCAGCATTTT. Its translation is CASSIEIMDQPQHF.

The V gene is TRBV6-2 or TRBV6-3, the J gene TRBJ2-3, with 8 bases identical to TRBD2. Germline V CDR1 and CDR2: MNHEY, SVGEGT. This CDR3 contains 15 residues. Trimming took 1 base from V and 7 from J; bases not matched to a gene: 7. In DNA, the CDR3 is TGTGCCAGCAGTTACTTCAGCGGGGGAACAAATACGCAGTATTTT. Protein: CASSYFSGGTNTQYF.

This clonotype was detected many times. The chain combines TRBV11-2 with TRBJ2-7; D is undetermined. The CDR3 spans 13 residues. In germline, CDR1 is SGHAT, CDR2 FQNNGV. The V end was cut by 3 bases, the J end by 2 bases, with 8 bases between. In nucleotides, the CDR3 is TGTGCCAGCAGCTTTTTCGACGCCTACGAGCAGTACTTC. Translated, it gives CASSFFDAYEQYF.

The chain joins TRBV10-3 to TRBJ1-5; tentative D call: TRBD1 (6 bases). The V gene lost 7 bases and the J gene lost 5 bases, with 15 bases spanning the gap. The CDR3 covers 14 residues. CDR1 and CDR2 from the germline V gene are ENHRY and SYGVKD. CDR3 sequence (DNA): TGTGCCATCACCCTGGACAGTTCTTATCAGCCCCAGCATTTT. Amino acid sequence: CAITLDSSYQPQHF.

This clonotype was picked up many times. V gene TRBV4-3 combines with J gene TRBJ1-2; unclear D gene. The CDR3 covers 16 residues. The germline CDR1 and CDR2 sequences are LGHNA and YSLEER. The V gene lost 4 bases and the J gene lost 7 bases, with 22 bases spanning the gap. The DNA of the CDR3 is TGCGCCAGCAGCCTTGCCCTAGGAGGCGCCAGCACTGGCTACACCTTC. It specifies CASSLALGGASTGYTF.

The rearrangement joins TRBV12-3 or TRBV12-4 to TRBJ2-1; TRBD2 matches at 9 bases. CDR3 length: 18 residues. With 2 bases clipped from V and 7 bases from J, the junction kept 15 bases outside the gene matches. The CDR3 reads CASSLSARRLAERNEQFF. The CDR3 DNA reads as TGTGCCAGCAGTTTATCGGCCCGGAGACTAGCGGAGAGGAATGAGCAGTTCTTC.

The sample holds many counts of this clonotype. The V call is TRBV12-3 or TRBV12-4, the J call TRBJ1-1; D gene ambiguous. V was clipped by 6 bases and J by 8 bases, with 19 bases between them. The CDR3 is 14 amino acids. The CDR3 sequence: CASSSLQPGSEAFF. The DNA of the CDR3 is TGTGCCAGCAGCTCCTTACAACCGGGCAGCGAAGCTTTCTTT.